This T cell receptor beta chain was recorded in a study of glioma-infiltrating T cells. The V gene end was trimmed by 0 bases and the J gene end by 5 bases; junction bases not matched to a gene: 5. There are 15 residues in the CDR3. CDR1 and CDR2 (germline): SGHRS, YFSETQ. TCR alpha and beta CDR3 regions were amplified from RNA using iRepertoire nested multiplex PCR. Input was about 100-450 ng of tissue mRNA or PBMC total RNA. TCRdb fed the multiplex PCR reads into MiXCR, producing one record per CDR3 protein. The data show around 120,000 distinct CDR3 sequences, with under 30% seen just once and under 35% held by the top ten.

The sample was glioma tissue, nonneoplastic brain tissue, or PBMCs (not recorded which). The chain employs TRBV5-1 and TRBJ1-1, with 9 bases lining up with TRBD1. The receptor was derived from a human donor with low-grade glioma or glioblastoma, undergoing nonglioma brain surgery, or in good health (not recorded which). DNA for the CDR3: TGCGCCAGCAGCTTGGCGGGGACAGGGATAACTGAAGCTTTCTTT. It translates to CASSLAGTGITEAFF. The whole variable domain, filled in from reference TRBV5-1 and TRBJ1-1, reads KAGVTQTPRYLIKTRGQQVTLSCSPISGHRSVSWYQQTPGQGLQFLFEYFSETQRNKGNFPGRFSGRQFSNSRSEMNVSTLELGDSALYLCASSLAGTGITEAFFGQGTRLTVV.